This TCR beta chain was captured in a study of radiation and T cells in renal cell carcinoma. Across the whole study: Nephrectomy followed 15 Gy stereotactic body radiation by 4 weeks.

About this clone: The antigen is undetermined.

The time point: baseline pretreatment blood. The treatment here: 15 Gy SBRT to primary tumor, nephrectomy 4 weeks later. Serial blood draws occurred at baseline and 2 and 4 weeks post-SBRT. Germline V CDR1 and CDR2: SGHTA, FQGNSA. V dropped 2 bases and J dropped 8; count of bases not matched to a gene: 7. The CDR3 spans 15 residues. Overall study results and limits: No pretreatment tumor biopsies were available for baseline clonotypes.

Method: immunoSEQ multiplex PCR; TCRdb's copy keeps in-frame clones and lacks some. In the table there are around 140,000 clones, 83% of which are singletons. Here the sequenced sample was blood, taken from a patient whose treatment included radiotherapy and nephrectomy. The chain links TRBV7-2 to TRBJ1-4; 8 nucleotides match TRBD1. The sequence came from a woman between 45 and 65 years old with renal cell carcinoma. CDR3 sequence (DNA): TGTGCCAGCAGCTTACAGGGGGCAAATGGAGAAAAACTGTTTTTT. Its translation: CASSLQGANGEKLFF.